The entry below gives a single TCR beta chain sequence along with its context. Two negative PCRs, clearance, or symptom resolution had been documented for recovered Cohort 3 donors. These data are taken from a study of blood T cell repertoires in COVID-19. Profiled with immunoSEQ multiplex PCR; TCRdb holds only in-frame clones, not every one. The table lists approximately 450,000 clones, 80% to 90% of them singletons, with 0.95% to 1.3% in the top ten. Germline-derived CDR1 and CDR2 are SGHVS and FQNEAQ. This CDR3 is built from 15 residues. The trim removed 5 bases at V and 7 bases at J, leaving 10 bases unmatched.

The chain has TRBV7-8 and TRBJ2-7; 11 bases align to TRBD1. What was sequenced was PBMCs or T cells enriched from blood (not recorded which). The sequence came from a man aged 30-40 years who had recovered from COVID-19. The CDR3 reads CASSPRTGGAGEQYF. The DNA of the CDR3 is TGTGCCAGCAGCCCCCGGACAGGGGGCGCGGGGGAGCAGTACTTC.